This is a list of T cell receptor beta chains from one sample in a study of T cells in narcolepsy. Profiling relied on immunoSEQ multiplex PCR, and the TCRdb table lists in-frame clones only, not all of them. Here the sample spans 27,000 or so clones, 75% to 80% being singletons. Sequences were obtained from CD45RA- memory CD4+ T cells from PBMCs. The receptors here all came from a human donor with narcolepsy. Each CDR3 is given with its conserved first and last residue. Each record gives: CDR3 DNA, CDR3 protein, V gene, D gene, clone size, J gene. The D gene is left open where the match is weak. The size field is filled for only some rows; it gives once, few, many or a size class.

TGTGCCAGCAGCTTAAATCGGGGAGAAGAGACCCAGTACTTC | CASSLNRGEETQYF | TRBV7-2 | . | . | TRBJ2-5
TGTGCCAGCAGTTTAAGGCAGGCCCACTCTGGGGCCAACGTCCTGACTTTC | CASSLRQAHSGANVLTF | TRBV27 | . | . | TRBJ2-6
TGCGCCAGCAGCTTTCCCAAATTTAGATTGGACAATGAGCAGTTCTTC | CASSFPKFRLDNEQFF | TRBV5-1 | . | once | TRBJ2-1
TGTGCCAGCACCTTCGACAGGGTCACTGAAGCTTTCTTT | CASTFDRVTEAFF | TRBV6-6 | TRBD1 | . | TRBJ1-1
TGTGCCAGCAGCTTAGACACTAGCGGATGGGGGTCGGCAGATACGCAGTATTTT | CASSLDTSGWGSADTQYF | TRBV11-3 | TRBD2 | . | TRBJ2-3
TGTGCCAGCATTTCGACTAGCGGGGGTCGTTTGTTCTTC | CASISTSGGRLFF | TRBV6-4 | TRBD2 | . | TRBJ2-1
TGTGCCAGTAGTATAGCGAGGGAGCTGTTTTTT | CASSIARELFF | TRBV19 | . | . | TRBJ2-2
TGTGCCAGCAGCTTAGAGCGGAATAATTCACCCCTCCACTTT | CASSLERNNSPLHF | TRBV13 | . | . | TRBJ1-6
TGTGCCAGCAGTGGCTTGGGGGGGGCGCGCACTGAAGCTTTCTTT | CASSGLGGARTEAFF | TRBV2 | . | few | TRBJ1-1
TGCGCCAGCAGGGGGGCTGGGGATGAAAAACTGTTTTTT | CASRGAGDEKLFF | TRBV10-2 | . | . | TRBJ1-4
TGTGCCAGCAGTTTATGGACAGGGGGCCTGCCAACGAACGGTGAGCAGTTCTTC | CASSLWTGGLPTNGEQFF | TRBV28 | TRBD1 | . | TRBJ2-1